These 14 T cell receptor beta chains were sequenced from one sample in a study of spatial heterogeneity in lung cancer. Time point meaning: sample taken at primary tumor resection. Whole RNA, isolated from tumor, nontumor lung or frozen PBMC, was sequenced without prior sorting. TCRdb independently ran MiXCR on the 5' RACE reads; one entry per CDR3 protein. The data contain about 4,400 distinct CDR3 sequences, about 22% of them singletons. Material: normal lung tissue next to the tumor, obtained at surgery. The receptor source for this set is a female donor with early-stage non-small cell lung cancer.

This clonotype turned up a few times. This beta chain is an unintended read in a library built for alpha chains; its size means little. The chain is built from TRBV20-1 and TRBJ1-1; no definite D call. This CDR3 contains 15 residues. V lost 0 bases, J lost 6 bases, and 17 bases lay in between. CDR1 is DFQATT and CDR2 is SNEGSKA in the germline V gene (reference sequence). CDR3 DNA sequence: TGCAGTGCTAGAGAGGGGATCGGTAGTTTGCCTGAAGCTTTCTTT. This sequence encodes CSAREGIGSLPEAFF.

This clonotype is termed medium-sized (0.01 to 0.1%). The library was built for alpha chains, so this beta chain is an off-target read and its size means little. This sequence joins TRBV25-1 and TRBJ2-4; D call uncertain. The CDR3 sequence is 16 residues long. Trimming cost V 1 base and J 0 bases, with 10 bases left between them. Germline assignment: CDR1 MGHDK and CDR2 SYGVNS. The CDR3: CASSESGGGAKNIQYF. CDR3 bases: TGTGCCAGCAGTGAATCCGGCGGTGGAGCCAAAAACATTCAGTACTTC.

As for this clonotype: Little can be read into the size of this beta chain, an off-target read in a library designed for alpha chains. This chain connects TRBV28 to TRBJ2-1; the D is unclear. V was shortened by 4 bases and J by 9 bases, with 4 bases between the two germline ends. This CDR3 spans 10 amino acids. Germline loops: CDR1 MDHEN, CDR2 SYDVKM. The CDR3 bases are TGTGCCAGCAGTTACGGTGAGCAGTTCTTC. Translating it yields CASSYGEQFF. The variable domain in full, with the rest retrieved from reference TRBV28 and TRBJ2-1, is DVKVTQSSRYLVKRTGEKVFLECVQDMDHENMFWYRQDPGLGLRLIYFSYDVKMKEKGDIPEGYSVSREKKERFSLILESASTNQTSMYLCASSYGEQFFGPGTRLTVL.

By frequency in the sample, this clonotype is medium-sized (0.01 to 0.1%). This beta chain slipped into a library made for alpha chains as a stray read, so its size is not meaningful. The J gene is TRBJ2-6, the V gene TRBV10-3; D is uncertain. Germline-derived CDR1 and CDR2 are ENHRY and SYGVKD. The CDR3 covers 16 residues. The V end was cut by 0 bases, the J end by 2 bases, with 8 bases between. The CDR3 protein is CAISESMSAGANVLTF. In DNA form, the CDR3 reads TGTGCCATCAGTGAGTCGATGTCAGCTGGGGCCAACGTCCTGACTTTC.

This clonotype is medium-sized by share. A read error may account for a junction end that differs from germline. This beta chain is a stray read from a library made for alpha chains; its abundance is not meaningful. The chain joins TRBV20-1 to TRBJ2-2; no reliable D call. CDR1 is DFQATT, CDR2 SNEGSKA, per germline (reference sequence). CDR3 size: 13 residues. The DNA for the CDR3 is TGCAGTGCCAGAGACGGCTCCACCGGGGAGCTGTTTTTT. Amino acid sequence: CSARDGSTGELFF.

By share, this clonotype ranks as medium-sized. The library was prepared for alpha chains; this beta chain is a stray read, so its frequency means little. V gene TRBV24-1 combines with J gene TRBJ2-5; tentative D call: TRBD2 (5 bases). CDR1 KGHDR and CDR2 SFDVKD come from the germline V gene. The ends were cut back, 2 bases at V and 11 bases at J, with 8 bases in the middle. CDR3 length: 11 amino acids. CDR3 nucleotide sequence: TGTGCCACCAGTGATTCGGAGGCTCAGTACTTC. It translates to CATSDSEAQYF.

This clonotype rates as medium-sized. This beta chain is off target for a library built for alpha chains, so its abundance means little. The chain links TRBV12-3 or TRBV12-4 to TRBJ2-7; D not certain. The V end was cut by 1 base, the J end by 4 bases, with 5 bases between. The CDR3 length is 12 residues. The CDR3 sequence: CASSLVRYEQYF. The CDR3 coding sequence is TGTGCCAGCAGTTTAGTTCGGTACGAGCAGTACTTC.

This clonotype occurred many times. Being off target in a library aimed at alpha chains, this beta chain has a size of little meaning. The rearrangement links TRBV13 to TRBJ2-2, with D maybe TRBD2 (5 bases). The V gene's germline CDR1 is PRHDT and CDR2 FYEKMQ (reference sequence). This CDR3 comprises 13 residues. V lost 10 bases to trimming and J lost 4 bases, with 13 bases between them. The CDR3 nucleotides are TGTGCCACCCGGACTTGGGGCACCGGGGAGCTGTTTTTT. As protein: CATRTWGTGELFF.

Points on this clonotype: The junction departs from germline at one end; a sequencing error may be responsible. For a library built for alpha chains, this beta chain is a stray read; little rests on its size. The rearrangement uses TRBV2 and TRBJ2-1; no clear D gene. The CDR3 contains 11 residues. The germline V gene encodes CDR1 SNHLY and CDR2 FYNNEI. DNA for the CDR3: TGTGCCAGCAGGGAAGCCCATGAGCAGTTCTTC. It yields the protein CASREAHEQFF.

This clonotype is classed as medium-sized (0.01 to 0.1%). Because this beta chain is a stray read in a library intended to capture alpha chains, its abundance should not be given much weight. The rearrangement uses TRBV20-1 and TRBJ2-5; no clear D gene. This CDR3 comprises 10 residues. Between the trimmed V and J ends, which lost 6 bases and 2 bases, there was a span of 4 bases. Germline CDR1 and CDR2: DFQATT and SNEGSKA (reference sequence). CDR3 nucleotides: TGCAGTGCGGCACAAGAGACCCAGTACTTC. Protein product: CSAAQETQYF.

This clonotype was picked up many times. This beta chain is an off-target read within a library intended for alpha chains, so its frequency means little. CDR3 sequence reads: CSARAGVAYEQYF. Here the CDR3 DNA reads TGCAGTGCTAGAGCGGGGGTGGCCTACGAGCAGTACTTC. The V call is TRBV20-1, the J call TRBJ2-7; perhaps TRBD2 as D (6 bases). The length of the CDR3 is 13 residues. Trimming left V 1 base short and J 2 bases short, with 9 bases between. Germline CDR1 and CDR2: DFQATT and SNEGSKA (reference sequence).

At least ten counts were recorded for this clonotype. This beta chain is a stray read from a library made for alpha chains; its abundance is not meaningful. The chain uses TRBV5-1 and TRBJ2-5; TRBD1 aligns across 8 bases. The CDR3 is 13 residues long. J was trimmed by 5 bases and V by 4 bases; bases with no gene match: 4. From germline, CDR1 is SGHRS and CDR2 YFSETQ. CDR3 residues: CASSVTGDETQYF. The CDR3 nucleotides read TGCGCCAGCAGCGTGACAGGGGACGAGACCCAGTACTTC.

In this sample, this clonotype is medium-sized. In a library made to pick up alpha chains, this beta chain is a stray read with a size that means little. The chain links TRBV7-2 to TRBJ2-1, with D perhaps given as TRBD1 or TRBD2 (5 bases each). In germline, CDR1 is SGHTA, CDR2 FQGNSA. The CDR3 is 14 residues long. The germline V and J ends were trimmed by 3 bases and 6 bases, with 12 bases remaining between them. In nucleotides, the CDR3 is TGTGCCAGCAGCTTGAGGGGACCGGTCAATGAGCAGTTCTTC. Translation gives CASSLRGPVNEQFF. The complete variable domain, with remaining parts taken from reference TRBV7-2 and TRBJ2-1, reads GAGVSQSPSNKVTEKGKDVELRCDPISGHTALYWYRQSLGQGLEFLIYFQGNSAPDKSGLPSDRFSAERTGGSVSTLTIQRTQQEDSAVYLCASSLRGPVNEQFFGPGTRLTVL.

This clonotype is labeled as medium-sized. This beta chain is off target for a library built for alpha chains, so its abundance means little. V is TRBV12-3 or TRBV12-4 and J is TRBJ2-7, with D hard to call. This CDR3 has 12 amino acids. Deletions cut 4 bases from V and 5 bases from J, with 9 bases between. The CDR3: CASSSSLNEQYF. The CDR3, as DNA: TGTGCCAGCAGTTCAAGTCTCAACGAGCAGTACTTC.